This TCR beta chain was recovered during a study of control samples from healthy donors and cancer patients. Sequencing was performed with immunoSEQ multiplex PCR; in TCRdb, only in-frame clones are kept and a portion is missing. The repertoire holds more than 50,000 clones, with about nine tenths as singletons. The germline gives CDR1 MNHNS, CDR2 SASEGT. V was cut by 0 bases and J by 5 bases, with 7 bases left in between. The CDR3 is made up of 13 amino acids. This receptor was identified in a woman aged 45-60 years with colorectal cancer. Sequencing was done on a sample of PBMCs. This chain joins TRBV6-1 and TRBJ1-1, with a possible D match to TRBD1 (6 bases). The CDR3 sequence is CASSEARGTEAFF. CDR3 DNA sequence: TGTGCCAGCAGTGAAGCCAGGGGAACTGAAGCTTTCTTT.